This T cell receptor beta chain was identified in a study of shared clonotypes between healthy human individuals (dated by TCRdb to about 2020). The study in broad terms: The cohort included a few men and two women between 18 and 49 years of age. Blood TCR repertoires of four to six healthy adults were deeply sequenced to estimate repertoire size and the extent of clonotype sharing between individuals. To increase sequencing depth and limit assay-specific biases, TCR repertoire library preparation and sequencing were carried out by different laboratories using diverse techniques. Per donor, three plates each were used for CD4 naive and CD4 memory, two for CD8 naive, and one for CD8 memory. Per donor, leukapheresis produced somewhere between about 0.85 and 10 billion PBMCs. Overall results and qualifications from the work: Sharing across a few donors was observed for around 5% of naive CD4, over 3% of naive CD8, roughly 2.3% of memory CD4, and approximately 0.41% of memory CD8 clonotypes. The small number of donors limited the genetic and exposure-history diversity represented. Incomplete sequencing was indicated by rarefaction of sorted-subset datasets, despite the large sequencing depth. Compared with non-shared clonotypes, clonotypes shared by all four sorted-subset donors had higher generation probabilities. Pairwise subsampling led to the expectation that sequencing depth would affect the degree of clonotype sharing among donors. Sampling was limited to blood, and TCR repertoires in tissue likely differ from TCR repertoires in blood. Naive subsets generally had larger estimated clonotype richness than memory subsets did.

Regarding this clone: Its antigen remains undetermined. Base quality data are lacking; no much larger clone is found one base away.

Using the deep immunoSEQ assay, multiplex PCR amplified TCR CDR3 regions from genomic DNA. For each cell subset, the extracted genomic DNA was distributed evenly across all wells of several immunoSEQ 96-well plates, and each plate served as one replicate. For sorted subsets, 200 to 250 ng of genomic DNA, equivalent to tens of thousands of T cell genomes, went into each replicate PCR. Purified libraries were measured with a Qubit 3.0 fluorometer, size-checked on a Bioanalyzer 2100, and measured again with the KAPA Library Quantification kit. Every immunoSEQ 96-well plate was sequenced on a dedicated single-read 150-cycle Illumina NextSeq 550 flow cell. Per the original workflow: Because only junctional sequences without quality scores were contained in the immunoSEQ output, filtering matching that applied to full-length reads could not be performed. To assign V/J genes and CDR3, sequences were annotated using PyIR, a Python wrapper for IgBLAST v1.9, with IMGT germline references. Any read was removed if the V/J assignment was weak (E-value above 1e-6), the CDR3 was missing, or the read contained stop codons, out-of-frame junctions, or ambiguous translated residues. V3J clonotypes were defined by identical inferred V gene, J gene, and CDR3 amino acid sequence. Percentage overlap between repertoires was calculated by dividing the number of shared unique clonotypes by the size of the smaller repertoire. Repertoire richness was assessed with RTK rarefaction, the Chao1 estimator, and Recon v2.1 estimates of unobserved clonotypes. Generation probabilities were computed with OLGA for all TCRbeta clonotypes obtained by the gDNA method from several donors. TCRdb mirrors the immuneACCESS table, restricted to in-frame sequences. Some clones are absent from its copies; in checked studies, under half trace to an unresolved V gene, and the reason for the others is unknown. From that table come the V and J calls and clone size; the DNA was used to work out D and trimming. The sample table shows about 680,000 clones, and just over 90% are seen once. Approximately 22% of the sample belongs to the ten largest clones.

CD8 naive samples consisted of CD45RO-negative cells that were positively selected for CCR7, yielding a CD45RA+CCR7+ population without TemRA cells. The donors were healthy, HIV-negative adults with no recently reported acute infections or vaccinations. Every donor was a Caucasian adult living in Nashville, Tennessee, USA. Blood was collected by leukapheresis, and PBMCs were isolated by Ficoll-Histopaque density gradient centrifugation and then cryopreserved in liquid nitrogen vapor phase. Purity and quantity of every magnetically sorted T cell population were checked by analytical flow cytometry. Each sorted fraction had its genomic DNA isolated and then quantified by UV absorbance on a Nanodrop 2000c. Via the germline V gene (reference sequence), CDR1 is SSHAT and CDR2 FNYEAQ. V is reduced by 0 bases and J by 0 bases, leaving a spacing of 15 bases between them. The CDR3 goes from the cysteine to the phenylalanine over 18 residues. This entry keeps only the CDR3 DNA: 54 bases, framed from base 1.

The sample comprised naive CD8+ T cells sorted from blood. Interpreted using the paper, the cell subset or site label stands for: CD45RA+CCR7+. The chain employs TRBV7-7 and TRBJ2-1; the D segment cannot be called with confidence. The TCR originated in a man between 25 and 39 years old in good health. The DNA sequence follows: TGTGCCAGCAGCTTAGCATTTTCTGGCCCGAGCTCCTACAATGAGCAGTTCTTC. This is translated as CASSLAFSGPSSYNEQFF. Here the CDR3 is joined to the reference TRBV7-7 and TRBJ2-1 genes, and the full variable domain is: GAGVSQSPRYKVTKRGQDVTLRCDPISSHATLYWYQQALGQGPEFLTYFNYEAQPDKSGLPSDRFSAERPEGSISTLTIQRTEQRDSAMYRCASSLAFSGPSSYNEQFFGPGTRLTVL.